Listed here are 10 T cell receptor beta chains from one sample, sequenced in a study of blood T cells in healthy people across ages. PCR was performed a second time for about 7 to 12 cycles using a sample-barcoded 5' primer and a J-beta primer mix. From the 5' RACE reads, TCRdb called clonotypes with MiXCR, one entry per CDR3 protein. Altogether approximately 800,000 distinct CDR3 sequences are present, more than 20% being singletons, with the ten largest covering under 4%. Another study also made use of these data, one on T cells of mothers and their children.

The sequenced sample was blood. The receptors come from a boy aged 5-17 years in good health.

This clonotype has more than one count but fewer than ten. CDR3 coding DNA: TGTGCCAGCAGCTTAGTCGGGGCCGGGGGTGAAAAACTGTTTTTT. Protein sequence: CASSLVGAGGEKLFF. The chain couples TRBV7-2 to TRBJ1-4; D may be TRBD1 (5 bases). There are 15 residues in the CDR3. V lost 1 base to trimming and J lost 7 bases, with 13 bases between them. Looked up from germline, CDR1 is SGHTA and CDR2 is FQGNSA.

The rearrangement links TRBV7-9 to TRBJ1-4; TRBD1 agrees at 8 bases. Germline-derived CDR1 and CDR2 are SEHNR and FQNEAQ (reference sequence). The V gene end was trimmed by 1 base and the J gene end by 6 bases; junction bases not matched to a gene: 1. This CDR3 contains 14 residues. The CDR3 spells CASSLVTGDEKLFF. The DNA of the CDR3 is TGTGCCAGCAGCTTAGTGACAGGGGATGAAAAACTGTTTTTT.

The chain carries TRBV7-9 and TRBJ2-3; 10 bases map to TRBD2. V gave up 6 bases and J gave up 5 bases; unmatched junction bases: 8. The CDR3 covers 15 residues. Germline V gene lookup returns CDR1 SEHNR and CDR2 FQNEAQ (reference sequence). The CDR3 here is CASSGEREGQDTQYF. The CDR3, as DNA: TGTGCCAGCAGTGGGGAGCGGGAGGGCCAAGATACGCAGTATTTT. Complete variable domain (other parts from reference TRBV7-9 and TRBJ2-3): DTGVSQNPRHKITKRGQNVTFRCDPISEHNRLYWYRQTLGQGPEFLTYFQNEAQLEKSRLLSDRFSAERPKGSFSTLEIQRTEQGDSAMYLCASSGEREGQDTQYFGPGTRLTVL.

This clonotype was observed a few times. J is TRBJ2-4 and V is TRBV3-1; 8 bases line up with TRBD2. Per germline, CDR1 LGHDT and CDR2 YNNKEL (reference sequence). CDR3 length: 15 residues. Trimming removed 1 base from V and 6 bases from J; junction bases left unmatched: 5. For the CDR3, the DNA is TGTGCCAGCAGCCAAGCTCTGAGCGGGAGAAACATTCAGTACTTC. Translation gives CASSQALSGRNIQYF.

This clonotype came up a few times. This rearrangement joins TRBV19 to TRBJ2-3, with 8 bases that match TRBD1. Germline CDR1 is LNHDA and CDR2 is SQIVND (reference sequence). This CDR3 comprises 13 residues. V shed 7 bases, J shed 4 bases, and the junction held 4 bases outside the gene matches. Here the CDR3 reads CASTGGLPDTQYF. The CDR3 DNA follows: TGTGCCAGTACAGGGGGCTTGCCAGATACGCAGTATTTT.

In its sample, this clonotype was seen a few times. This chain uses TRBV12-3 or TRBV12-4 with TRBJ1-2, with a tentative D call TRBD1 (5 bases). This CDR3 has 15 residues. Trimming removed 6 bases from V and 4 bases from J, with 18 bases in between. The CDR3 region is CASSPSGGSTYGYTF. The CDR3 DNA is TGTGCCAGCAGCCCCTCTGGGGGATCCACCTATGGCTACACCTTC.

The rearrangement links TRBV6-2 or TRBV6-3 to TRBJ1-2; no firm D call. Deletions cut 0 bases from V and 8 bases from J, with 16 bases between. This CDR3 contains 15 residues. The germline V gene encodes CDR1 MNHEY and CDR2 SVGEGT. The CDR3 nucleotides are TGTGCCAGCAGTTACTCGGGATCTTGGGCTCAAGGCTACACCTTC. It yields the protein CASSYSGSWAQGYTF.

The V gene is TRBV29-1, the J gene TRBJ2-1, with D possibly TRBD2 on 7 matching bases. The DNA end favors TRBJ2-7, so the J call may be wrong. The CDR3 is 12 amino acids. Germline V gene data show CDR1 as SQVTM and CDR2 as ANQGSEA. The CDR3 sequence: CSVGGGANEQYF. CDR3 in DNA: TGCAGCGTTGGAGGGGGGGCGAACGAGCAGTACTTC.

This clonotype was seen more than once but under ten times. This chain connects TRBV28 to TRBJ2-2, with 13 bases lining up with TRBD2. Germline CDR1 is MDHEN and CDR2 is SYDVKM. The CDR3 runs 18 residues. V was clipped by 5 bases and J by 3 bases; unmatched bases: 9. The CDR3 DNA is TGTGCCAGCAGTACTTCCGGACTAGCGGGAGTGTACACCGGGGAGCTGTTTTTT. Its protein product is CASSTSGLAGVYTGELFF. Variable domain in full (rest from reference TRBV28 and TRBJ2-2): DVKVTQSSRYLVKRTGEKVFLECVQDMDHENMFWYRQDPGLGLRLIYFSYDVKMKEKGDIPEGYSVSREKKERFSLILESASTNQTSMYLCASSTSGLAGVYTGELFFGEGSRLTVL.

The rearrangement links TRBV20-1 to TRBJ1-2, with 8 bases lining up with TRBD1. Germline CDR1 DFQATT, CDR2 SNEGSKA (reference sequence). The J segment lost 8 bases and the V segment lost 6 bases, leaving 5 bases of the junction unmatched. The CDR3 runs to 11 residues. The CDR3 nucleotides read TGCAGTGCGGTACAGGGGGGCGGCTACACCTTC. Protein: CSAVQGGGYTF.